This T cell receptor beta chain was captured in a study of T-cell reconstitution after alpha-beta-depleted transplantation in children. This clonotype was counted a few times. The antigen is unknown. This sample's TCRbeta library carried unique molecular identifier barcodes. From the PCR reads, TCRdb called clonotypes with MiXCR, one entry per CDR3 protein. The sample comprises about 600,000 distinct CDR3 sequences, 10% to 15% of which are singletons, and around 2.2% rests with the top ten. Germline CDR1 reads SQVTM; CDR2 reads ANQGSEA. The CDR3 totals 19 residues. The ends lost 5 bases at V and 4 bases at J; junction bases unmatched: 19. Study findings and constraints: Most T-cell counts and diversity one year after the transplant came from T cells that were newly produced.

This chain connects TRBV29-1 to TRBJ2-3; the match to TRBD2 covers 12 bases. The clonotype originates from a male patient younger than 18 who had a stem cell transplant for acute myeloid leukemia, so the T cells may come from the graft donor. The sample here was PBMCs, mostly from graft donor cells, taken 360 days after TCRalphabeta/CD19-depleted stem cell transplant. The CDR3 sequence is CSVQLSTSGSLWRADTQYF. CDR3 nucleotide sequence: TGCAGCGTTCAACTTTCGACTAGCGGGAGTTTGTGGCGGGCAGATACGCAGTATTTT.